This T cell receptor beta chain was identified during a study of blood T cell repertoires in COVID-19. Per the original data handling: Reference gene primer amplification gave nucleated cell count estimates. Data came from immunoSEQ multiplex PCR; TCRdb stores just in-frame clones and leaves some out. The V and J calls and clone size were taken over from that table, and D and trimming were inferred from the DNA. Of some 200,000 clones in the sample, approximately 86% are singletons; the top ten hold around 2.3%. Cohort 3 donors were reported recovered after two negative PCRs, clearance, or symptom resolution. Germline CDR1 is SGHRS and CDR2 is YFSETQ. This CDR3 region has 14 residues. V was clipped by 5 bases and J by 1 base; unmatched bases: 3.

The sequenced sample was PBMCs or T cells enriched from blood (not recorded which). This TCR came from a woman aged 30 to 39 who had recovered from COVID-19. The rearrangement uses TRBV5-1 and TRBJ2-3, with 8 bases that match TRBD1. CDR3 amino acids: CASRTGDRTDTQYF. The CDR3 DNA follows: TGCGCCAGCAGGACAGGGGATCGCACAGATACGCAGTATTTT.